These 31 T cell receptor beta chains share one sample of origin, sequenced in a study of cytomegalovirus exposure and HLA in healthy donors (dated by TCRdb to the late 2010s). The library was obtained by the immunoSEQ multiplex PCR assay. A mixture of 60 forward primers for TCR Vbeta segments and 13 reverse primers for TCR Jbeta segments was used in the multiplex PCR. TCRdb holds this immuneACCESS table with in-frame rearrangements only. Some clones are missing; in checked studies, unresolved V genes explain under half, and the rest has no known cause. The record for this sample contains roughly 100,000 clones. 15% of the sample belongs to the ten largest clones. The sample comprised PBMCs. Receptor source: a man aged 45 to 65 in good health and CMV-seropositive.

V and J are TRBV7-9 and TRBJ1-1; D is possibly TRBD1 (5 bases). Per the germline V gene, CDR1 is SEHNR and CDR2 is FQNEAQ (reference sequence). CDR3 length: 14 amino acids. With 1 base removed from V and 1 base from J, the gap between germline ends came to 7 bases. CDR3 DNA sequence: TGTGCCAGCAGCTTAGGGGGCGCGAACACTGAAGCTTTCTTT. It yields the protein CASSLGGANTEAFF. Supplemented by reference TRBV7-9 and TRBJ1-1, the full variable domain reads DTGVSQNPRHKITKRGQNVTFRCDPISEHNRLYWYRQTLGQGPEFLTYFQNEAQLEKSRLLSDRFSAERPKGSFSTLEIQRTEQGDSAMYLCASSLGGANTEAFFGQGTRLTVV.

This chain links TRBV9 with TRBJ2-3, with a possible D match to TRBD2 (7 bases). The CDR3 runs 13 residues. The V end lost 4 bases, the J end lost 7 bases, and 13 bases lay between the germline ends. Germline V CDR1 and CDR2: SGDLS, YYNGEE. CDR3: CASSSGGRNTQYF. The CDR3 region has the DNA TGTGCCAGCAGCTCGGGGGGCAGAAATACGCAGTATTTT.

Regarding this clone: One end of the junction varies from germline; a read error may be responsible. The chain joins TRBV30 to TRBJ2-6, with D possibly being TRBD1 (6 bases). The V gene's germline CDR1 is GTSNPN and CDR2 SVGIG (reference sequence). The CDR3 sequence is 15 residues long. The CDR3 coding sequence is TGTGCCGGGAGTCAGCTGGGGGCCGGGGCCAACGTCCTGACTTTC. This translates into CAGSQLGAGANVLTF.

The V gene is TRBV6-1, the J gene TRBJ2-4, with 11 bases matching TRBD2. The germline V gene encodes CDR1 MNHNS and CDR2 SASEGT. The CDR3 runs 18 residues. V gave up 4 bases and J gave up 0 bases; unmatched junction bases: 8. CDR3 sequence reads: CASSGLAGITIAKNIQYF. The DNA for the CDR3 is TGTGCCAGCAGTGGACTAGCGGGAATAACCATAGCCAAAAACATTCAGTACTTC.

This chain links TRBV6-5 with TRBJ2-7, with D maybe TRBD2 (5 bases). The CDR3 is 13 amino acids. Germline V gene sequence: CDR1 MNHEY, CDR2 SVGAGI. V shed 2 bases and J shed 7 bases, with 12 bases lying between them. In nucleotides, the CDR3 is TGTGCCAGCAGTTACGGCCTGCGGGCGGAGCAGTACTTC. It yields the protein CASSYGLRAEQYF.

The V call is TRBV4-2, the J call TRBJ2-1, with 14 bases that match TRBD2. The trim removed 4 bases at V and 7 bases at J, leaving 3 bases unmatched. The CDR3 loop spans 15 amino acids. The germline V gene encodes CDR1 LGHNA and CDR2 YNFKEQ. Written as DNA, the CDR3 is TGTGCCAGCAGCCGACTAGCGGGAGGGAGGAATGAGCAGTTCTTC. This translates into CASSRLAGGRNEQFF.

The genes are TRBV5-6 and TRBJ1-2, with TRBD1 matching 9 bases. Germline trimming cut 3 bases from V and 4 bases from J; bases unmatched to any gene: 1. The length of the CDR3 is 13 residues. Germline V CDR1 and CDR2: SGHDT, YYEEEE. CDR3 residues: CASSWDRAYGYTF. In nucleotides, the CDR3 is TGTGCCAGCAGCTGGGACAGGGCCTATGGCTACACCTTC.

The chain has TRBV29-1 and TRBJ2-3; TRBD1 agrees at 7 bases. This CDR3 has 13 residues. The trim removed 7 bases at V and 3 bases at J, leaving 7 bases unmatched. CDR1 is SQVTM, CDR2 ANQGSEA, per germline. The CDR3 spells CSAHRGQTDTQYF. The DNA of the CDR3 is TGCAGCGCTCACAGGGGACAAACAGATACGCAGTATTTT.

The chain uses TRBV4-2 and TRBJ2-5; weak D call: TRBD1 (5 bases). This CDR3 spans 15 amino acids. CDR1 and CDR2 (germline): LGHNA, YNFKEQ. The V end lost 1 base, the J end lost 2 bases, and 11 bases lay between the germline ends. The CDR3 bases are TGTGCCAGCAGCCAAGGGACAACCACTCAAGAGACCCAGTACTTC. Translation gives CASSQGTTTQETQYF.

The gene calls are TRBV5-1 and TRBJ2-5; 9 bases agree with TRBD1. Germline V gene lookup returns CDR1 SGHRS and CDR2 YFSETQ. Unmatched junction bases numbered 11, after V lost 6 bases and J lost 5 bases. The CDR3 is made up of 15 amino acids. CDR3 bases: TGCGCCAGCACCCGGGGAGACAGGGGGGCGGAGACCCAGTACTTC. Its protein product is CASTRGDRGAETQYF.

The rearrangement joins TRBV10-3 to TRBJ2-1; tentative D call: TRBD2 (5 bases). V was trimmed by 6 bases and J by 10 bases, leaving 10 bases between them. The length of the CDR3 is 11 residues. Germline loops: CDR1 ENHRY, CDR2 SYGVKD. The chain's CDR3 is CAISSAEEQFF. DNA of the CDR3: TGTGCCATCAGCTCAGCGGAGGAGCAGTTCTTC.

The V gene is TRBV18, the J gene TRBJ2-1, with 11 bases that match TRBD2. Germline V gene lookup returns CDR1 KGHSH and CDR2 LQKENI. CDR3 length: 15 residues. With V trimmed by 6 bases and J by 6 bases, 7 bases remained unmatched. CDR3 in amino acids: CASSLLAGVRNEQFF. In DNA, the CDR3 is TGTGCCAGCTCCCTACTAGCGGGAGTTCGCAATGAGCAGTTCTTC.

This chain uses TRBV9 with TRBJ2-2, with 12 bases identical to TRBD2. Trimming at V came to 4 bases and at J to 2 bases, leaving 3 bases not matched to a gene. Germline loops: CDR1 SGDLS, CDR2 YYNGEE. This CDR3 spans 16 amino acids. The CDR3 loop reads CASSKTSGRNTGELFF. The CDR3 DNA reads TGTGCCAGCAGCAAGACTAGCGGGAGAAACACCGGGGAGCTGTTTTTT.

The chain is built from TRBV13 and TRBJ2-1; 14 positions agree with TRBD2. The germline V gene has CDR1 PRHDT and CDR2 FYEKMQ (reference sequence). This CDR3 region has 16 residues. The ends lost 4 bases at V and 4 bases at J; junction bases unmatched: 3. CDR3 in DNA: TGTGCCAGCAGCTCAAGACTAGCGGGGGGGTACAATGAGCAGTTCTTC. As protein: CASSSRLAGGYNEQFF.

This chain links TRBV28 with TRBJ2-7; 9 nucleotides line up with TRBD1. The CDR3 extends over 13 amino acids. Germline V gives CDR1 MDHEN, CDR2 SYDVKM. The trim removed 5 bases at V and 6 bases at J, leaving 5 bases unmatched. CDR3 loop: CASSLQGAGEQYV. CDR3 coding DNA: TGTGCCAGCAGTCTACAGGGGGCGGGCGAGCAGTACGTC.

The CDR3 DNA reads TGTGCCAGCAGCTCACACATTAGCAATCAGCCCCAGCATTTT. Its protein is CASSSHISNQPQHF. The chain employs TRBV11-2 and TRBJ1-5; D gene uncertain. From germline, CDR1 is SGHAT and CDR2 FQNNGV. The CDR3 sequence is 14 residues long. V was clipped by 4 bases and J by 0 bases, with 7 bases between them.

The rearrangement joins TRBV19 to TRBJ2-1; 7 bases are a match to TRBD2. The CDR3 sequence is 16 residues long. Germline loops: CDR1 LNHDA, CDR2 SQIVND (reference sequence). V dropped 2 bases and J dropped 8; count of bases not matched to a gene: 12. The CDR3 DNA is TGTGCCAGTAGTATAAGCGGGACGGGAGCGGTGTATGAGCAGTTCTTC. Amino acid sequence: CASSISGTGAVYEQFF. The variable domain in full, with the rest retrieved from reference TRBV19 and TRBJ2-1, is DGGITQSPKYLFRKEGQNVTLSCEQNLNHDAMYWYRQDPGQGLRLIYYSQIVNDFQKGDIAEGYSVSREKKESFPLTVTSAQKNPTAFYLCASSISGTGAVYEQFFGPGTRLTVL.

The chain is built from TRBV19 and TRBJ1-2; tentative D call: TRBD1 (5 bases). In germline, CDR1 is LNHDA, CDR2 SQIVND (reference sequence). The CDR3 consists of 15 residues. Trimming shortened V by 3 bases and J by 4 bases, and 15 bases separated the two germline ends. In nucleotides, the CDR3 is TGTGCCAGTAGTATTAGGGCCTCGGGGGGCTATGGCTACACCTTC. It encodes CASSIRASGGYGYTF.

The genes are TRBV4-2 and TRBJ2-2, with 10 positions matching TRBD2. The germline V gene encodes CDR1 LGHNA and CDR2 YNFKEQ. Germline trimming cut 3 bases from V and 6 bases from J; bases unmatched to any gene: 7. The CDR3 spans 16 residues. This CDR3 is CASSQELAGKSGELFF. CDR3 in DNA: TGTGCCAGCAGCCAGGAACTAGCGGGAAAGTCCGGGGAGCTGTTTTTT.

The chain recombines TRBV30 with TRBJ2-3; D might be TRBD1 (5 bases). The CDR3 is 12 amino acids. Germline values: CDR1 GTSNPN, CDR2 SVGIG (reference sequence). The V and J ends lost 5 bases and 4 bases respectively, with 10 bases between them. In nucleotides, the CDR3 is TGTGCCTGGGGGGCTGGGGCAGATACGCAGTATTTT. It is translated as CAWGAGADTQYF.

V and J are TRBV4-1 and TRBJ2-1, with a weak D call TRBD2 (5 bases). CDR3 length: 16 residues. The germline CDR1 and CDR2 sequences are MGHRA and YSYEKL. Between the trimmed V and J ends, which lost 4 bases and 4 bases, there was a span of 17 bases. The DNA for the CDR3 is TGCGCCAGCAGCCCGCTCGCCATCTGGGAGTACAATGAGCAGTTCTTC. Translation: CASSPLAIWEYNEQFF.

The chain uses TRBV19 and TRBJ2-1; 9 bases align to TRBD2. The trim removed 3 bases at V and 4 bases at J, leaving 4 bases unmatched. This CDR3 contains 15 residues. Germline CDR1 and CDR2: LNHDA and SQIVND (reference sequence). CDR3: CASSISAGGYNEQFF. Written as DNA, the CDR3 is TGTGCCAGTAGTATCTCAGCGGGAGGTTACAATGAGCAGTTCTTC.

The J gene is TRBJ2-7, the V gene TRBV13; weak D call: TRBD2 (6 bases). Germline values: CDR1 PRHDT, CDR2 FYEKMQ (reference sequence). The CDR3 loop spans 14 amino acids. The germline V and J ends were trimmed by 4 bases and 2 bases, with 12 bases remaining between them. Here the CDR3 DNA reads TGTGCCAGCAGCTCCCCTAGCGCACCCTACGAGCAGTACGTC. Its translation: CASSSPSAPYEQYV.

J is TRBJ2-2 and V is TRBV13; D unclear. Germline loops: CDR1 PRHDT, CDR2 FYEKMQ (reference sequence). With 4 bases removed from V and 5 bases from J, the gap between germline ends came to 11 bases. The CDR3 is made up of 14 amino acids. CDR3 sequence (DNA): TGTGCCAGCAGCTCGCATGGCCTGACCGGGGAGCTGTTTTTT. As protein: CASSSHGLTGELFF.

The V call is TRBV7-2, the J call TRBJ2-5; 9 bases align to TRBD2. CDR1 SGHTA and CDR2 FQGNSA come from the germline V gene. Losses at the gene ends were 0 bases for V and 3 bases for J; bases not matched to a gene: 5. The CDR3 contains 16 residues. CDR3: CASSLAGLAGEETQYF. DNA for the CDR3: TGTGCCAGCAGCTTAGCCGGCTTAGCGGGGGAAGAGACCCAGTACTTC.

The chain recombines TRBV29-1 with TRBJ1-1; 10 bases are shared with TRBD1. The J segment lost 1 base and the V segment lost 3 bases, leaving 5 bases of the junction unmatched. Germline V gene lookup returns CDR1 SQVTM and CDR2 ANQGSEA. The CDR3 is made up of 15 amino acids. As DNA, the CDR3 is TGCAGCGTTGACGGGACAGGGGTTAGGAACACTGAAGCTTTCTTT. Its protein is CSVDGTGVRNTEAFF.

V and J are TRBV7-9 and TRBJ2-2; 7 bases match TRBD1. From germline, CDR1 is SEHNR and CDR2 FQNEAQ (reference sequence). V dropped 9 bases and J dropped 0; count of bases not matched to a gene: 7. CDR3 length equals 15 residues. The CDR3: CASNQGTANTGELFF. The DNA for the CDR3 is TGTGCCAGTAACCAAGGGACAGCGAACACCGGGGAGCTGTTTTTT.

The gene calls are TRBV5-4 and TRBJ2-7, with 7 bases that match TRBD1. There are 14 residues in the CDR3. V shed 1 base and J 7 bases; nucleotides not matched to a gene: 8. Germline-derived CDR1 and CDR2 are SGHNT and YYREEE (reference sequence). The CDR3: CASSLTGTVGEQYF. The CDR3 bases are TGTGCCAGCAGCTTGACAGGGACAGTGGGTGAGCAGTACTTC.

The J gene is TRBJ2-7, the V gene TRBV30; D is perhaps TRBD1 (6 bases). The germline V and J ends were trimmed by 2 bases and 3 bases, with 14 bases remaining between them. The CDR3 runs to 14 residues. The V gene's germline CDR1 is GTSNPN and CDR2 SVGIG (reference sequence). CDR3 DNA: TGTGCCTGGAGTCCACAGGGTGCTCTCTACGAGCAGTACGTC. It specifies CAWSPQGALYEQYV.

The chain joins TRBV10-1 to TRBJ1-1, with a weak D call TRBD1 (5 bases). The V gene's germline CDR1 is WNHNN and CDR2 SYGVQD (reference sequence). V was trimmed by 0 bases and J by 4 bases, leaving 12 bases between them. The CDR3 extends over 15 amino acids. The CDR3 spells CASSESPAGSTEAFF. Written as DNA, the CDR3 is TGCGCCAGCAGTGAGTCCCCGGCAGGGTCCACTGAAGCTTTCTTT.

The chain carries TRBV18 and TRBJ2-7; 7 nucleotides match TRBD1. CDR3 length: 16 residues. Germline V gene sequence: CDR1 KGHSH, CDR2 LQKENI. V shed 8 bases, J shed 3 bases, and the junction held 16 bases outside the gene matches. The chain's CDR3 is CASLPAVGGVGYEQYV. CDR3 coding DNA: TGTGCCAGCCTCCCGGCGGTAGGGGGCGTCGGCTACGAGCAGTACGTC.